This T cell receptor (beta chain) was sequenced during a study of PD-L1 blockade in urothelial cancer. On the study more broadly: Between 0 and 3 chemotherapy regimens preceded treatment for each patient.

The CDR3 covers 16 residues. With 8 bases removed from V and 1 base from J, the gap between germline ends came to 18 bases. Germline V lookup: CDR1 ENHRY, CDR2 SYGVKD. The method was immunoSEQ multiplex PCR; TCRdb's version includes in-frame clones alone and lacks a portion of them. The top ten clones hold 2% to 2.5% of a sample with more than 95,000 clones, 86% of them seen once. Time point described: peripheral blood 6 weeks after treatment start. This specimen was PBMCs, taken around atezolizumab (anti-PD-L1) treatment. The chain carries TRBV10-3 and TRBJ1-3; no clear D gene. This TCR came from a man aged 50-59 years with urothelial cancer. CDR3 bases: TGTGCCATCGGAAAAGGGATTGCGGGTTCTGGAAACACCATATATTTT. This codes for CAIGKGIAGSGNTIYF.